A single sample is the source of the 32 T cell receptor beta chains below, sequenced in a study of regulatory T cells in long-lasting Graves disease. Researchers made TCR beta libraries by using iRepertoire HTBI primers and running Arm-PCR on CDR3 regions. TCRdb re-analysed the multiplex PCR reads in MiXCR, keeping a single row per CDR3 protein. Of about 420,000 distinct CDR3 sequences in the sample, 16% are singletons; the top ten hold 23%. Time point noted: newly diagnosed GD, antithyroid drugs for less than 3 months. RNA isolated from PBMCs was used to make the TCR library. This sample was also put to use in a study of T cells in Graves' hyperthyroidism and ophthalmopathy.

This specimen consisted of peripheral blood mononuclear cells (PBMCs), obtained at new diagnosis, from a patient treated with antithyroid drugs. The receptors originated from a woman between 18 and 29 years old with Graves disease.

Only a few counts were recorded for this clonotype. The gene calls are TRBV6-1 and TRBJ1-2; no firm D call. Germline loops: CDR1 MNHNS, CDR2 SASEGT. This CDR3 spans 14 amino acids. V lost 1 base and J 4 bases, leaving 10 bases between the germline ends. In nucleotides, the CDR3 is TGTGCCAGCAGTGAAGGGGTATCCCTCTATGGCTACACCTTC. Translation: CASSEGVSLYGYTF.

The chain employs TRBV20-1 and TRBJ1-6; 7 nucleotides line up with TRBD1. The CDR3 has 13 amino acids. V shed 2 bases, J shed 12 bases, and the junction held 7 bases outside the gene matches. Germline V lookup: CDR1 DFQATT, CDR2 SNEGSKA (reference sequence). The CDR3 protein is CSARSRDRIPLHF. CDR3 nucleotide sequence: TGCAGTGCTAGAAGTCGGGACAGAATACCCCTCCACTTT.

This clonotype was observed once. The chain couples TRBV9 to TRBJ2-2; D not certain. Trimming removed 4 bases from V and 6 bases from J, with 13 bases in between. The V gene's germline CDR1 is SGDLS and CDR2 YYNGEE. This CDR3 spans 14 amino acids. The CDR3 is CASSNTNIAGELFF. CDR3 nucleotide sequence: TGTGCCAGCAGCAACACCAACATAGCCGGGGAGCTGTTTTTT. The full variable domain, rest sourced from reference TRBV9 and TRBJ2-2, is DSGVTQTPKHLITATGQRVTLRCSPRSGDLSVYWYQQSLDQGLQFLIQYYNGEERAKGNILERFSAQQFPDLHSELNLSSLELGDSALYFCASSNTNIAGELFFGEGSRLTVL.

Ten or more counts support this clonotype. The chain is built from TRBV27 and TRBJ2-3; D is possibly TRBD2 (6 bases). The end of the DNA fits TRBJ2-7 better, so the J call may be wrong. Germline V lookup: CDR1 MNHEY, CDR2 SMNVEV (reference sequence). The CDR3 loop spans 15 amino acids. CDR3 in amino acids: CASSSTGGTSYEQYF. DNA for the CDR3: TGTGCCAGCAGTTCGACCGGAGGGACGTCCTACGAGCAGTACTTC.

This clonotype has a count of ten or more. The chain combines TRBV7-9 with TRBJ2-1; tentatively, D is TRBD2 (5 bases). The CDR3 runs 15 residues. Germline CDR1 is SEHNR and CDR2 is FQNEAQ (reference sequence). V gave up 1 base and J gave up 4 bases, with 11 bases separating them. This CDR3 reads CASSLGAAEYNEQFF. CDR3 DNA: TGTGCCAGCAGCTTAGGAGCGGCGGAATACAATGAGCAGTTCTTC.

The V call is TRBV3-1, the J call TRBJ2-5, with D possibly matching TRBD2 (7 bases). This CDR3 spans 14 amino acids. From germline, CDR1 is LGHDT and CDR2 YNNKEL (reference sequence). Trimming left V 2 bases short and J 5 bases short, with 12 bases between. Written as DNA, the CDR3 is TGTGCCAGCAGCCAACGGGGGGCGGGGGAGACCCAGTACTTC. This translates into CASSQRGAGETQYF.

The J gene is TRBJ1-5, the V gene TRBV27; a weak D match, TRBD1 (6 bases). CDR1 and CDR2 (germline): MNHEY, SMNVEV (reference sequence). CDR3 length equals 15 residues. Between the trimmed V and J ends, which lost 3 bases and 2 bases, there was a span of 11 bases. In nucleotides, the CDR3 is TGTGCCAGCAGTTTGGGGGCAATGGGCAATCAGCCCCAGCATTTT. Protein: CASSLGAMGNQPQHF.

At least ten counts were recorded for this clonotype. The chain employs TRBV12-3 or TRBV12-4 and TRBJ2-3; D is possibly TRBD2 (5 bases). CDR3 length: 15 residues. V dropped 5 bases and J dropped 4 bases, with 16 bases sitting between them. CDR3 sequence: CASSPLLGYSDTQYF. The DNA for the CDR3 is TGTGCCAGCAGTCCACTACTAGGTTATTCAGATACGCAGTATTTT.

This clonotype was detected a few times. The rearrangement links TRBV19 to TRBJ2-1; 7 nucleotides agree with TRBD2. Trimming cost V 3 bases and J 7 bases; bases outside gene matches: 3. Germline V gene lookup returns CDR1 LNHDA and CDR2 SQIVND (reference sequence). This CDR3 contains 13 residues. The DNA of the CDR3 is TGTGCCAGTAGTATGGTGGGAGGGAATGAGCAGTTCTTC. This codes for CASSMVGGNEQFF.

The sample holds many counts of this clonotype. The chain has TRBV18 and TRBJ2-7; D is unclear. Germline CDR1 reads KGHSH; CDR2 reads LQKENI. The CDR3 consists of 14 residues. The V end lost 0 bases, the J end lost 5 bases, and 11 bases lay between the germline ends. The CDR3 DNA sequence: TGTGCCAGCTCACCACCGTCCCAGCCGGACGAGCAGTACTTC. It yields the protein CASSPPSQPDEQYF.

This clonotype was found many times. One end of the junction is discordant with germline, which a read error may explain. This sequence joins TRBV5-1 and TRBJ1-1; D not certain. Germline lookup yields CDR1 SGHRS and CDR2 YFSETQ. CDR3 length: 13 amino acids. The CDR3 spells CASSLATNTEAFF. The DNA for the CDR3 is TGTGCCAGCAGCTTGGCCACGAACACTGAAGCTTTCTTT.

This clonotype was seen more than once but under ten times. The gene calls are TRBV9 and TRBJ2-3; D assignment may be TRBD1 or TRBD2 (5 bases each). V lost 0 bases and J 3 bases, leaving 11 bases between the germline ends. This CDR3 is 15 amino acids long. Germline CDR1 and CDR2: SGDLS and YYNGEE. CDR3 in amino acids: CASSVVGTATDTQYF. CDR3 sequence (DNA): TGTGCCAGCAGCGTAGTAGGGACGGCTACAGATACGCAGTATTTT.

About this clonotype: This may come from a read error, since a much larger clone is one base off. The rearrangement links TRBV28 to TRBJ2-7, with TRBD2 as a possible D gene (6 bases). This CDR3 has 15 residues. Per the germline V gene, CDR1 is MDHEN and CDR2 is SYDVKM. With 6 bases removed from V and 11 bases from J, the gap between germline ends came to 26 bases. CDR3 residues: CASSSTGTGGTVEYF. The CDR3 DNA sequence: TGTGCCAGCAGCTCCACCGGGACTGGCGGGACCGTAGAGTACTTC. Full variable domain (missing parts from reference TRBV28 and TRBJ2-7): DVKVTQSSRYLVKRTGEKVFLECVQDMDHENMFWYRQDPGLGLRLIYFSYDVKMKEKGDIPEGYSVSREKKERFSLILESASTNQTSMYLCASSSTGTGGTVEYFGPGTRLTVT.

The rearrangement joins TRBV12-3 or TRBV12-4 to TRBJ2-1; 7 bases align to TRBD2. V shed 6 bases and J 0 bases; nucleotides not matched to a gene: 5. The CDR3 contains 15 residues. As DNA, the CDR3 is TGTGCCAGCAGATGGGGGGGTGGCTCCTACAATGAGCAGTTCTTC. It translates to CASRWGGGSYNEQFF.

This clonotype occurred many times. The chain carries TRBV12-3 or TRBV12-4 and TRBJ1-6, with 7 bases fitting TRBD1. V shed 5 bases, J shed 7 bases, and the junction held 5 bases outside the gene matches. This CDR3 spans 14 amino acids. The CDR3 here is CASSPTGQNSPLHF. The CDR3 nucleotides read TGTGCCAGCAGTCCAACGGGACAGAATTCACCCCTCCACTTT.

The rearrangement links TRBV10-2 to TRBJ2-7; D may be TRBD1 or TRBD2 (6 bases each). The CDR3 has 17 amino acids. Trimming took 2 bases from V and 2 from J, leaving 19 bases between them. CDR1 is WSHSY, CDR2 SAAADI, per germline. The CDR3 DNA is TGCGCCAGCAGTGAGCCCGGCGGGCAGGGGAGGCCCTACGAGCAGTACTTC. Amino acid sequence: CASSEPGGQGRPYEQYF.

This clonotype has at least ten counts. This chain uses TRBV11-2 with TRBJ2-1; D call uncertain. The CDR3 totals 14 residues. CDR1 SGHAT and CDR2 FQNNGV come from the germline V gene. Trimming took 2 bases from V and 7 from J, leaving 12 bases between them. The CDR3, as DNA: TGTGCCAGCAGCTTAAGGGCCGCCTGGAATGAGCAGTTCTTC. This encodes CASSLRAAWNEQFF. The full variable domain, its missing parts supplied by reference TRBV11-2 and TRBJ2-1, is EAGVAQSPRYKIIEKRQSVAFWCNPISGHATLYWYQQILGQGPKLLIQFQNNGVVDDSQLPKDRFSAERLKGVDSTLKIQPAKLEDSAVYLCASSLRAAWNEQFFGPGTRLTVL.

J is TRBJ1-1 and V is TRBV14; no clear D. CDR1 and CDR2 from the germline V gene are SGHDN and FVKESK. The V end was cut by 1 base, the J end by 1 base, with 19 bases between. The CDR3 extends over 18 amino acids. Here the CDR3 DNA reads TGTGCCAGCAGCCAAGCCTTTCCTTCGTTACAAAAGAACACTGAAGCTTTCTTT. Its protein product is CASSQAFPSLQKNTEAFF.

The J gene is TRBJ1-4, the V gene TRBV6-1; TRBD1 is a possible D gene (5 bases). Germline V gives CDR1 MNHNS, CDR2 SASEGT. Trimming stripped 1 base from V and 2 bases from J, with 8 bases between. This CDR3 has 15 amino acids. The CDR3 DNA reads TGTGCCAGCAGTGAAGTTGGGGGGACTAATGAAAAACTGTTTTTT. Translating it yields CASSEVGGTNEKLFF.

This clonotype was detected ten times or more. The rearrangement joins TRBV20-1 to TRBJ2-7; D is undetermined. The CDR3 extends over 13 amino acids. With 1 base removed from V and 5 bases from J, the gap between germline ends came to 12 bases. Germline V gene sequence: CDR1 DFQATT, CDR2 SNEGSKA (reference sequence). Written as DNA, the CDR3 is TGCAGTGCTAGAGTCCCCAGTTATCACGAGCAGTACTTC. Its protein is CSARVPSYHEQYF.

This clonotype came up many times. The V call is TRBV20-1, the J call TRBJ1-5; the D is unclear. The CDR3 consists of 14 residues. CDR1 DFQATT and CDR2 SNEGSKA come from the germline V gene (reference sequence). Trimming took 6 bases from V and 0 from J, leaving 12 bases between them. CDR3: CSALGVRSNQPQHF. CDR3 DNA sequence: TGCAGTGCCCTAGGCGTACGTAGCAATCAGCCCCAGCATTTT.

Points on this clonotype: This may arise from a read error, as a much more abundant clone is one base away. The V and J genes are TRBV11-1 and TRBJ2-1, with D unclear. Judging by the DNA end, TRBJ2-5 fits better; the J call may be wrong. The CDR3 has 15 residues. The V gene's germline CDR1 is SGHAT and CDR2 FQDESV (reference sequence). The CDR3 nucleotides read TGTGCCAGCGGCCGACCATCTACTCACCGAGAGACCCAGTACTTC. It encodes CASGRPSTHRETQYF.

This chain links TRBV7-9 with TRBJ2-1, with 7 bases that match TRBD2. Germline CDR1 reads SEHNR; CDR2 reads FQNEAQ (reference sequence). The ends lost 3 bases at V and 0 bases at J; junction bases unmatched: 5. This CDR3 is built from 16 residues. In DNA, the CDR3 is TGTGCCAGCAGCTTGACTAGCCTGAGCTCCTACAATGAGCAGTTCTTC. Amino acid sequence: CASSLTSLSSYNEQFF.

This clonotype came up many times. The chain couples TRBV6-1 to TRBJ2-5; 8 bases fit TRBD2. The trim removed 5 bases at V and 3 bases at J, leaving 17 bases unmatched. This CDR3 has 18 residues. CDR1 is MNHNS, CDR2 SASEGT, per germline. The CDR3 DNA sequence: TGTGCCAGCAGTATACGTGTAACGACTAGCGCCGCAGAAGAGACCCAGTACTTC. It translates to CASSIRVTTSAAEETQYF.

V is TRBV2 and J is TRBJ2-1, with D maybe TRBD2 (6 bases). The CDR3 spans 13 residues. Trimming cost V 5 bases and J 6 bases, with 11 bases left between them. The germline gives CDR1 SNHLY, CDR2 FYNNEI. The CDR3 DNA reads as TGTGCCAGCAGTTGGCTAGCGACCAATGAGCAGTTCTTC. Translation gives CASSWLATNEQFF.

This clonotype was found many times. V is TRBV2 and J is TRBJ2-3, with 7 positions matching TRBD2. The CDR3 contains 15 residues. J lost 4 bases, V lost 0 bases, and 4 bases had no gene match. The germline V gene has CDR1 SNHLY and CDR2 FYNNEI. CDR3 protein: CASSEALAAADTQYF. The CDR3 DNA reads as TGTGCCAGCAGTGAAGCTCTAGCGGCAGCAGATACGCAGTATTTT. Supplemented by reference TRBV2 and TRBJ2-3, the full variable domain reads EPEVTQTPSHQVTQMGQEVILRCVPISNHLYFYWYRQILGQKVEFLVSFYNNEISEKSEIFDDQFSVERPDGSNFTLKIRSTKLEDSAMYFCASSEALAAADTQYFGPGTRLTVL.

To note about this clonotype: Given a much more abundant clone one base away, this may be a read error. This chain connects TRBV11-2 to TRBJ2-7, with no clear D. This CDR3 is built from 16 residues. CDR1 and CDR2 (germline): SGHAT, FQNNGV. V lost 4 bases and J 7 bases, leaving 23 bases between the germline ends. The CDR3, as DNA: TGTGCCAGCAGCTCCTTTCCTGGGTTGACCTACAATGAGCAGTACTTC. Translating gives CASSSFPGLTYNEQYF.

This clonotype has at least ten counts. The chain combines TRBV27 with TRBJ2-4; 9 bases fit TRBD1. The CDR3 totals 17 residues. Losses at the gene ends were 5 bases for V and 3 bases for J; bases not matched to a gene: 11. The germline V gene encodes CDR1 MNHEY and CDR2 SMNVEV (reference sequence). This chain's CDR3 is CASSPSPQGAYKNIQYF. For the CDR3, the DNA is TGTGCCAGCAGTCCCTCCCCACAGGGGGCATACAAAAACATTCAGTACTTC.

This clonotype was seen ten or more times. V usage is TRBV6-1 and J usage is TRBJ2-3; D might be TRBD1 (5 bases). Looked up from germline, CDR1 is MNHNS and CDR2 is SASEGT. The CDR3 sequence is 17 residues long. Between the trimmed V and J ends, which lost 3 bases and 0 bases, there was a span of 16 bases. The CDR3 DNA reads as TGTGCCAGCAGTGACTCGTCCGGACATTTTAGCACAGATACGCAGTATTTT. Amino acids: CASSDSSGHFSTDTQYF.

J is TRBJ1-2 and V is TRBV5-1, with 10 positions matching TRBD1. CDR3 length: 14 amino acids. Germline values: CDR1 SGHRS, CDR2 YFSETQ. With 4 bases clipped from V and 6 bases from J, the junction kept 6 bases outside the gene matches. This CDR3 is CASSPSGQGNGYTF. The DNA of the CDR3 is TGCGCCAGCAGCCCCTCGGGACAGGGGAATGGCTACACCTTC.

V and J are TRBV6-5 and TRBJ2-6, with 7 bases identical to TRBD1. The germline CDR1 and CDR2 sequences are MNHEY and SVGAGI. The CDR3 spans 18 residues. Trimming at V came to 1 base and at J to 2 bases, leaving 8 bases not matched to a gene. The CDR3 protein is CASSYLQPTGAGANVLTF. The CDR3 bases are TGTGCCAGCAGTTACTTACAACCTACAGGGGCTGGGGCCAACGTCCTGACTTTC.

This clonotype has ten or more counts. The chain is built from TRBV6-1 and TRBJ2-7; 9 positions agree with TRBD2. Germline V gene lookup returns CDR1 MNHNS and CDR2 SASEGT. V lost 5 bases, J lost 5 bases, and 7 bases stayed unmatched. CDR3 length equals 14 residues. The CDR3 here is CASSLSGSTDEQYF. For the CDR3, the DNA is TGTGCCAGCAGTCTTAGCGGGAGCACCGACGAGCAGTACTTC.